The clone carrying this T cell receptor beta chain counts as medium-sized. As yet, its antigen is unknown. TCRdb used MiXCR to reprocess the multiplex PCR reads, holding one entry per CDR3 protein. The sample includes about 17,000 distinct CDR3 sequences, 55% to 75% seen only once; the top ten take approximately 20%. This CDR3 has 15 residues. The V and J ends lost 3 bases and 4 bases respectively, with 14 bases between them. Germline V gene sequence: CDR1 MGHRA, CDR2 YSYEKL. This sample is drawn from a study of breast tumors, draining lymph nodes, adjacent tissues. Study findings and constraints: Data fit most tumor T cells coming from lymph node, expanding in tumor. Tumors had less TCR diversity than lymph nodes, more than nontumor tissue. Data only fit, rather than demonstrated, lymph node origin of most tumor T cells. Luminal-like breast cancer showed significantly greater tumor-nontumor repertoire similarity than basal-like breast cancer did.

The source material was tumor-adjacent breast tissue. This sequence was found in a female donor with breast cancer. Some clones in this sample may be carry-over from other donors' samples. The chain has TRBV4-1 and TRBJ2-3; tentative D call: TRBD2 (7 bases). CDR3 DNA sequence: TGCGCCAGCAGCCAGGGGGCCCGGGGGGCAGATACGCAGTATTTT. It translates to CASSQGARGADTQYF.